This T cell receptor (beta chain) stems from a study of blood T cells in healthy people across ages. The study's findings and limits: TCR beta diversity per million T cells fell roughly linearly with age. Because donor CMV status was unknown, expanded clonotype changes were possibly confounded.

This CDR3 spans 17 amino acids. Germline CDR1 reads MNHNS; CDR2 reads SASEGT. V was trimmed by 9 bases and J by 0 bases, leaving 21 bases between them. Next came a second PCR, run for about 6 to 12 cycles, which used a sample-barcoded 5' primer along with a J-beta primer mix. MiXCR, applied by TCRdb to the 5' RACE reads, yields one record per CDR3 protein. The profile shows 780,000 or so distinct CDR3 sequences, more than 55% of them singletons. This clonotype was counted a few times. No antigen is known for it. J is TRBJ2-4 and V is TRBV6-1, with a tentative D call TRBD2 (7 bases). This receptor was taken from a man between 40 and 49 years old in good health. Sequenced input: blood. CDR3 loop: CASRGAGENLAKNIQYF. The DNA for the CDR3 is TGTGCCAGTCGGGGGGCGGGGGAGAACCTAGCCAAAAACATTCAGTACTTC.